One and the same sample provided the 4 T cell receptor beta chains below, sequenced in a study of cytomegalovirus exposure and HLA in healthy donors. The data were produced by immunoSEQ multiplex PCR, yet TCRdb's version contains in-frame clones alone and is incomplete. The sample includes some 150,000 clones, approximately 90% of them seen just once. The sample comprised PBMCs. The receptors were gathered from a man aged 18 to 29 in good health and CMV-seropositive.

The chain recombines TRBV6-8 with TRBJ1-5, with 9 bases lining up with TRBD1. The CDR3 runs 14 residues. V trimming: 6 bases; J trimming: 8 bases; junction bases outside the gene matches: 8. CDR1 MNHGY and CDR2 SAAAGT come from the germline V gene. Here the CDR3 reads CASRGQGVIKPQHF. The CDR3 DNA follows: TGTGCCAGCAGGGGACAGGGAGTAATCAAGCCCCAGCATTTT.

The chain carries TRBV11-2 and TRBJ2-5, with 14 nucleotides matching TRBD2. CDR3 length equals 19 residues. Germline V gene sequence: CDR1 SGHAT, CDR2 FQNNGV. V was clipped by 1 base and J by 4 bases; unmatched bases: 11. For the CDR3, the DNA is TGTGCCAGCAGCTTAGGGAGACTAGCGGGAGGGCACCCGCGAGAGACCCAGTACTTC. Protein sequence: CASSLGRLAGGHPRETQYF.

This clone was recorded only once. V is TRBV29-1 and J is TRBJ2-2; D might be TRBD1 (6 bases). Trimming cost V 8 bases and J 6 bases, with 13 bases left between them. The CDR3 totals 12 residues. The V gene's germline CDR1 is SQVTM and CDR2 ANQGSEA. The CDR3 sequence is CSRRGGPGELFF. CDR3 nucleotides: TGCAGCCGAAGAGGGGGTCCCGGGGAGCTGTTTTTT.

The chain has TRBV7-9 and TRBJ1-1; 9 bases are a match to TRBD1. J gave up 4 bases and V 5 bases, and 8 bases lay outside the gene matches. Germline CDR1 and CDR2: SEHNR and FQNEAQ (reference sequence). The CDR3 has 15 residues. The CDR3 sequence: CASSGRQGVGTEAFF. CDR3 nucleotide sequence: TGTGCCAGCAGCGGAAGACAGGGGGTAGGCACTGAAGCTTTCTTT.